These T cell receptor beta chains were read from a single sample in a study of T-cell reconstitution after alpha-beta-depleted transplantation in children. TCRdb reanalysed the PCR reads using MiXCR and keeps one entry per CDR3 protein. The table includes hundreds of thousands of distinct CDR3 sequences, 10% to 15% detected once. Source: PBMCs, mostly from graft donor cells, taken 360 days after TCRalphabeta/CD19-depleted stem cell transplant. These receptor sequences come from a male patient younger than 18 who had a stem cell transplant for acute myeloid leukemia, so the T cells may come from the graft donor. CDR3s include the opening cysteine and the closing phenylalanine or tryptophan. The D gene is left open where the match is weak. Clone size is shown for a subset of rows, as once, few, many or a class of expanded clone.

v_call: TRBV6-5
j_call: TRBJ2-1
d_call: NA
clone_size: few
cdr3_aa: CASSYVGLGLASNNEQFF
cdr3_nt: TGTGCCAGCAGTTACGTTGGCCTTGGGTTAGCGTCAAACAATGAGCAGTTCTTC

v_call: TRBV4-1
j_call: TRBJ2-2
d_call: TRBD2
clone_size: few
cdr3_aa: CASSQLILAGAYGELFF
cdr3_nt: TGCGCCAGCAGCCAACTGATCTTAGCGGGAGCATACGGGGAGCTGTTTTTT

v_call: TRBV20-1
j_call: TRBJ2-5
d_call: TRBD2
clone_size: NA
cdr3_aa: CSAPRLAGGLSGETQYF
cdr3_nt: TGCAGTGCTCCCAGACTAGCGGGAGGGTTATCGGGGGAGACCCAGTACTTC

v_call: TRBV27
j_call: TRBJ1-3
d_call: NA
clone_size: few
cdr3_aa: CASSYQGIAGNTIYF
cdr3_nt: TGTGCCAGCAGTTATCAGGGTATCGCTGGAAACACCATATATTTT

v_call: TRBV18
j_call: TRBJ2-7
d_call: NA
clone_size: NA
cdr3_aa: CASSRTGTSSYF
cdr3_nt: TGTGCCAGCTCACGTACCGGGACCTCAAGTTATTTC

v_call: TRBV28
j_call: TRBJ1-5
d_call: TRBD1
clone_size: NA
cdr3_aa: CASRFRQGAVDQPQHF
cdr3_nt: TGTGCCAGCAGGTTCAGACAGGGGGCTGTCGATCAGCCCCAGCATTTT

v_call: TRBV6-5
j_call: TRBJ2-1
d_call: NA
clone_size: NA
cdr3_aa: CASTVGVEQFF
cdr3_nt: TGTGCCAGCACAGTTGGGGTTGAGCAGTTCTTC

v_call: TRBV7-9
j_call: TRBJ1-1
d_call: NA
clone_size: few
cdr3_aa: CASSLVTGSTEAFF
cdr3_nt: TGTGCCAGCAGCTTAGTAACAGGGAGTACTGAAGCTTTCTTT

v_call: TRBV14
j_call: TRBJ2-7
d_call: NA
clone_size: few
cdr3_aa: CASSQLQQGSYEQYF
cdr3_nt: TGTGCCAGCAGCCAACTGCAACAGGGTTCCTACGAGCAGTACTTC

v_call: TRBV20-1
j_call: TRBJ2-7
d_call: TRBD2
clone_size: many
cdr3_aa: CSASGTSVSYEQYF
cdr3_nt: TGCAGTGCTTCCGGGACTAGTGTCTCCTACGAGCAGTACTTC

v_call: TRBV28
j_call: TRBJ2-3
d_call: TRBD1
clone_size: many
cdr3_aa: CASSLVSGQGIRDTQYF
cdr3_nt: TGTGCCAGCAGTTTAGTCTCGGGACAGGGGATAAGAGATACGCAGTATTTT

v_call: TRBV5-5
j_call: TRBJ2-4
d_call: NA
clone_size: NA
cdr3_aa: CASSAIHSLAKNIQYF
cdr3_nt: TGTGCCAGCAGCGCGATCCACAGCTTAGCCAAAAACATTCAGTACTTC

v_call: TRBV20-1
j_call: TRBJ2-1
d_call: NA
clone_size: many
cdr3_aa: CSARAGVPSSYNEQFF
cdr3_nt: TGCAGTGCTAGGGCAGGGGTCCCTAGCTCCTACAATGAGCAGTTCTTC

v_call: TRBV14
j_call: TRBJ2-5
d_call: TRBD2
clone_size: many
cdr3_aa: CASSRIFGTSRGETQYF
cdr3_nt: TGTGCCAGCAGCCGGATCTTCGGGACTAGTCGGGGAGAGACCCAGTACTTC

v_call: TRBV5-1
j_call: TRBJ2-1
d_call: TRBD2
clone_size: NA
cdr3_aa: CASSPSSGLNNEQFF
cdr3_nt: TGCGCCAGCAGCCCGTCTAGCGGGCTTAACAATGAGCAGTTCTTC

v_call: TRBV12-5
j_call: TRBJ2-1
d_call: TRBD2
clone_size: few
cdr3_aa: CASGRGLAGVNEQFF
cdr3_nt: TGTGCTAGTGGGAGGGGGCTAGCGGGAGTTAATGAGCAGTTCTTC

v_call: TRBV29-1
j_call: TRBJ2-7
d_call: NA
clone_size: few
cdr3_aa: CSVARTALGEQYF
cdr3_nt: TGCAGCGTTGCGAGAACTGCCCTGGGCGAGCAGTACTTC

v_call: TRBV20-1
j_call: TRBJ2-7
d_call: TRBD2
clone_size: few
cdr3_aa: CSARDPRTSGRGHYEQYF
cdr3_nt: TGCAGTGCTAGAGATCCCCGGACTAGCGGGAGGGGACACTACGAGCAGTACTTC

v_call: TRBV7-6
j_call: TRBJ2-2
d_call: TRBD2
clone_size: NA
cdr3_aa: CASSLETSGSANTGELFF
cdr3_nt: TGTGCCAGCAGCTTAGAAACTAGCGGGAGCGCGAACACCGGGGAGCTGTTTTTT

v_call: TRBV6-1
j_call: TRBJ1-5
d_call: NA
clone_size: few
cdr3_aa: CASSEEGAGNQPQHF
cdr3_nt: TGTGCCAGCAGTGAGGAGGGAGCGGGCAATCAGCCCCAGCATTTT

v_call: TRBV12-3/TRBV12-4
j_call: TRBJ2-5
d_call: NA
clone_size: few
cdr3_aa: CASSSGSVQTQYF
cdr3_nt: TGTGCCAGCAGCTCCGGATCTGTGCAGACCCAGTACTTC

v_call: TRBV5-1
j_call: TRBJ2-3
d_call: TRBD1
clone_size: few
cdr3_aa: CASSGQATLTDTQYF
cdr3_nt: TGCGCCAGCAGCGGACAGGCTACACTCACAGATACGCAGTATTTT

v_call: TRBV4-2
j_call: TRBJ2-7
d_call: TRBD2
clone_size: few
cdr3_aa: CASSQFRLAETHSYEQYF
cdr3_nt: TGTGCCAGCAGCCAATTTCGACTAGCGGAGACCCACTCCTACGAGCAGTACTTC

v_call: TRBV28
j_call: TRBJ2-1
d_call: TRBD1
clone_size: NA
cdr3_aa: CASSSAGGNYNEQFF
cdr3_nt: TGTGCCAGCAGTTCGGCAGGGGGAAACTACAATGAGCAGTTCTTC

v_call: TRBV21-1
j_call: TRBJ2-1
d_call: NA
clone_size: NA
cdr3_aa: CASSKKGGGPAINEQFF
cdr3_nt: TGTGCCAGCAGCAAAAAGGGGGGAGGGCCAGCTATCAATGAGCAGTTCTTC

v_call: TRBV12-3/TRBV12-4
j_call: TRBJ2-1
d_call: TRBD1
clone_size: few
cdr3_aa: CASSFVGTDANEQFF
cdr3_nt: TGTGCCAGCAGTTTTGTCGGGACAGATGCGAATGAGCAGTTCTTC

v_call: TRBV11-2
j_call: TRBJ1-3
d_call: NA
clone_size: NA
cdr3_aa: CASSLLPLPGPDRDTIYF
cdr3_nt: TGTGCCAGCAGCCTTCTTCCTCTACCTGGGCCAGACCGGGACACCATATATTTT

v_call: TRBV7-9
j_call: TRBJ2-1
d_call: NA
clone_size: NA
cdr3_aa: CASSLRSGAGHPYNEQFF
cdr3_nt: TGTGCCAGCAGCTTAAGATCGGGAGCGGGACATCCCTACAATGAGCAGTTCTTC

v_call: TRBV21-1
j_call: TRBJ1-1
d_call: NA
clone_size: few
cdr3_aa: CASSKDRGRDTEAFF
cdr3_nt: TGTGCCAGCAGCAAAGACAGGGGGCGCGACACTGAAGCTTTCTTT

v_call: TRBV5-1
j_call: TRBJ2-1
d_call: TRBD2
clone_size: NA
cdr3_aa: CASSTARLAELSSYNEQFF
cdr3_nt: TGCGCCAGCAGCACCGCGAGACTAGCGGAATTAAGCTCCTACAATGAGCAGTTCTTC

v_call: TRBV28
j_call: TRBJ2-7
d_call: TRBD2
clone_size: many
cdr3_aa: CASSFLAGGPYEQYF
cdr3_nt: TGTGCCAGCAGTTTTTTAGCGGGAGGGCCATACGAGCAGTACTTC

v_call: TRBV4-3
j_call: TRBJ2-7
d_call: NA
clone_size: few
cdr3_aa: CASSLTGDRGTYEQYF
cdr3_nt: TGCGCCAGCAGCCTGACTGGGGACCGGGGTACCTACGAGCAGTACTTC

v_call: TRBV5-6
j_call: TRBJ2-1
d_call: NA
clone_size: NA
cdr3_aa: CASSLVESGEQFF
cdr3_nt: TGTGCCAGCAGCTTGGTCGAGTCGGGTGAGCAGTTCTTC

v_call: TRBV29-1
j_call: TRBJ2-1
d_call: NA
clone_size: few
cdr3_aa: CSVVWIDNEQFF
cdr3_nt: TGCAGCGTTGTCTGGATAGACAATGAGCAGTTCTTC

v_call: TRBV4-3
j_call: TRBJ2-4
d_call: NA
clone_size: many
cdr3_aa: CASGLGGAKNIQYF
cdr3_nt: TGCGCCAGCGGTTTAGGAGGGGCCAAAAACATTCAGTACTTC

v_call: TRBV4-3
j_call: TRBJ1-4
d_call: NA
clone_size: many
cdr3_aa: CASSPSAATNEKLFF
cdr3_nt: TGCGCCAGCAGTCCAAGCGCTGCAACTAATGAAAAACTGTTTTTT

v_call: TRBV18
j_call: TRBJ2-1
d_call: NA
clone_size: NA
cdr3_aa: CASSPPKVAEQFF
cdr3_nt: TGTGCCAGCTCACCACCGAAAGTCGCGGAGCAGTTCTTC

v_call: TRBV20-1
j_call: TRBJ2-1
d_call: NA
clone_size: many
cdr3_aa: CSARPGTPPWSQFF
cdr3_nt: TGCAGTGCTCGCCCCGGGACTCCCCCCTGGTCGCAGTTCTTC

v_call: TRBV4-3
j_call: TRBJ2-1
d_call: TRBD2
clone_size: many
cdr3_aa: CASSQEVFPMEREGRDEQFF
cdr3_nt: TGCGCCAGCAGCCAAGAGGTGTTCCCGATGGAGCGGGAGGGCCGGGACGAGCAGTTCTTC

v_call: TRBV3-1
j_call: TRBJ2-7
d_call: NA
clone_size: many
cdr3_aa: CASSRDPIYEQYF
cdr3_nt: TGTGCCAGCAGTCGGGACCCAATTTACGAGCAGTACTTC

v_call: TRBV20-1
j_call: TRBJ2-7
d_call: TRBD2
clone_size: few
cdr3_aa: CSARGPSGGVYEQYF
cdr3_nt: TGCAGTGCTAGAGGCCCTAGCGGAGGGGTCTACGAGCAGTACTTC

v_call: TRBV7-9
j_call: TRBJ2-7
d_call: NA
clone_size: once
cdr3_aa: CASSLGPDILYEQYF
cdr3_nt: TGTGCCAGCAGCTTAGGTCCGGACATACTATACGAGCAGTACTTC

v_call: TRBV20-1
j_call: TRBJ2-3
d_call: TRBD1
clone_size: few
cdr3_aa: CSAGILQGEYTDTQYF
cdr3_nt: TGCAGTGCTGGAATTTTACAGGGGGAGTACACAGATACGCAGTATTTT

v_call: TRBV20-1
j_call: TRBJ2-7
d_call: TRBD2
clone_size: NA
cdr3_aa: CSARATTSGLYEEYF
cdr3_nt: TGCAGTGCTAGAGCAACAACTAGCGGGCTCTACGAGGAGTACTTC

v_call: TRBV7-8
j_call: TRBJ2-7
d_call: NA
clone_size: few
cdr3_aa: CASSMTWSYEQYF
cdr3_nt: TGTGCCAGCAGTATGACTTGGTCCTACGAGCAGTACTTC

v_call: TRBV28
j_call: TRBJ2-7
d_call: NA
clone_size: many
cdr3_aa: CASSPTAYEQYF
cdr3_nt: TGTGCCAGCAGTCCCACGGCCTACGAGCAGTACTTC

v_call: TRBV4-3
j_call: TRBJ2-3
d_call: NA
clone_size: many
cdr3_aa: CASSQEGISPGVSTQYF
cdr3_nt: TGCGCCAGCAGCCAAGAGGGAATTAGCCCTGGGGTTTCGACGCAGTATTTT

v_call: TRBV28
j_call: TRBJ1-1
d_call: NA
clone_size: NA
cdr3_aa: CASSLGTGTEAFF
cdr3_nt: TGTGCCAGCAGTTTGGGGACGGGCACTGAAGCTTTCTTT

v_call: TRBV12-3/TRBV12-4
j_call: TRBJ2-1
d_call: TRBD2
clone_size: many
cdr3_aa: CASSLAEGLAGVNEQFF
cdr3_nt: TGTGCCAGCAGTTTAGCCGAGGGACTAGCGGGAGTAAATGAGCAGTTCTTC

v_call: TRBV15
j_call: TRBJ2-3
d_call: TRBD1
clone_size: NA
cdr3_aa: CATSRGQGADTQYF
cdr3_nt: TGTGCCACCAGCAGGGGACAGGGGGCAGATACGCAGTATTTT

v_call: TRBV4-1
j_call: TRBJ2-5
d_call: NA
clone_size: many
cdr3_aa: CASREVGRKTQYF
cdr3_nt: TGCGCCAGCAGAGAGGTAGGGCGAAAGACCCAGTACTTC

v_call: TRBV20-1
j_call: TRBJ2-7
d_call: TRBD1
clone_size: NA
cdr3_aa: CSARTGGLEQYF
cdr3_nt: TGCAGTGCTAGGACAGGGGGTCTCGAGCAGTACTTC

v_call: TRBV29-1
j_call: TRBJ2-5
d_call: NA
clone_size: NA
cdr3_aa: CSVVPPNRAQETQYF
cdr3_nt: TGCAGCGTTGTCCCCCCCAACAGGGCCCAAGAGACCCAGTACTTC

v_call: TRBV28
j_call: TRBJ2-1
d_call: TRBD2
clone_size: once
cdr3_aa: CASSLFLAGGVDNEQFF
cdr3_nt: TGTGCCAGCAGTTTATTTCTAGCGGGAGGGGTAGACAATGAGCAGTTCTTC